Here is one T cell receptor (beta chain) with its context. Its antigen is as yet unknown. The sample originates from a study of OX40 agonist ivuxolimab in advanced cancers. The overall study: The drug used for patients, ivuxolimab, was an agonistic anti-OX40 (CD134) antibody. Intravenous ivuxolimab at 0.01 to 10 mg/kg was given to patients every 2 weeks. Whole-study findings and limits: Clonal expansion from baseline to week 6 occurred in both CD4+ and CD8+ T cells.

Libraries were prepared by immunoSEQ multiplex PCR; TCRdb keeps only in-frame clonotypes and omits some of them. The sample has 55,000 to 90,000 clones; around 90% are singletons. The CDR3 extends over 15 amino acids. Germline V lookup: CDR1 SNHLY, CDR2 FYNNEI. Unmatched junction bases numbered 5, after V lost 5 bases and J lost 0 bases. The receptor's source is an adult with an advanced solid tumor such as melanoma, head and neck, liver or kidney cancer. The rearrangement links TRBV2 to TRBJ2-3; TRBD1 matches at 7 bases. The sample consisted of CD4+ or CD8+ T cells sorted from blood, taken in a trial of the OX40 agonist ivuxolimab. CDR3 in amino acids: CASSTGAHSTDTQYF. The CDR3 bases are TGTGCCAGCAGTACAGGGGCACATAGCACAGATACGCAGTATTTT.